The 12 T cell receptor beta chains reported below all come from one sample, sequenced in a study of CD8+ T cells in alopecia areata. Extraction of RNA preceded its reverse transcription into cDNA, which served as the sequencing template. Measured with immunoSEQ multiplex PCR; TCRdb has only the in-frame clones, and not every one. The sample consists of some 240,000 clones, more than 45% of them appearing once. The sequencing here drew on CD4+ T cells sorted from blood, taken at week 0. Every receptor here comes from a human donor with alopecia areata.

J is TRBJ2-1 and V is TRBV6-5; 8 nucleotides align to TRBD1. V trimming: 0 bases; J trimming: 9 bases; junction bases outside the gene matches: 10. The CDR3 covers 16 residues. Germline CDR1 reads MNHEY; CDR2 reads SVGAGI. CDR3 region: CASSYSRAGQGGEQFF. Written as DNA, the CDR3 is TGTGCCAGCAGTTACTCGAGGGCCGGACAGGGCGGTGAGCAGTTCTTC.

A note on this clone: The identical CDR3 is also encoded by other nucleotide sequences in the sample. The chain is built from TRBV7-9 and TRBJ2-5; 11 bases map to TRBD1. The CDR3 is 14 amino acids. With V trimmed by 3 bases and J by 4 bases, 1 base remained unmatched. Germline loops: CDR1 SEHNR, CDR2 FQNEAQ (reference sequence). CDR3 DNA: TGTGCCAGCAGCTTCGGGACAGGGGGAGAGACCCAGTACTTC. This sequence encodes CASSFGTGGETQYF.

This chain joins TRBV6-6 and TRBJ2-1; TRBD1 might be the D (6 bases). The CDR3 spans 15 residues. From germline, CDR1 is MNHNY and CDR2 SVGAGI (reference sequence). V lost 5 bases and J lost 5, with 16 bases in between. This CDR3 is CASSNTGRRNNEQFF. The CDR3 coding sequence is TGTGCCAGCAGTAACACAGGGCGTAGAAACAATGAGCAGTTCTTC.

This clone occurred a few times. The chain is built from TRBV2 and TRBJ1-2; no definite D call. V was pared by 10 bases and J by 2 bases, with 11 bases between. The CDR3 spans 12 residues. Germline values: CDR1 SNHLY, CDR2 FYNNEI. The CDR3 loop is CATSTQNYGYTF. In DNA form, the CDR3 reads TGTGCCACCTCGACACAGAACTATGGCTACACCTTC.

V usage is TRBV4-2 and J usage is TRBJ2-7; either TRBD1 or TRBD2 may fit D (5 bases each). The CDR3 runs 18 residues. The ends were cut back, 3 bases at V and 5 bases at J, with 26 bases in the middle. Germline CDR1 and CDR2: LGHNA and YNFKEQ. The CDR3 DNA follows: TGTGCCAGCAGCCATGCCGGGACGAAGCGGATGGGGAATCACGAGCAGTACTTC. This sequence encodes CASSHAGTKRMGNHEQYF.

This clone showed up just a few times. The chain has TRBV29-1 and TRBJ2-2; no reliable D call. The CDR3 runs to 13 residues. In germline, CDR1 is SQVTM, CDR2 ANQGSEA. V lost 4 bases and J lost 0, with 6 bases in between. CDR3 sequence: CSVGRPNTGELFF. The CDR3 DNA follows: TGCAGCGTTGGGCGGCCGAACACCGGGGAGCTGTTTTTT.

The chain recombines TRBV9 with TRBJ2-3; TRBD2 matches at 12 bases. Per germline, CDR1 SGDLS and CDR2 YYNGEE. The CDR3 contains 15 residues. V shed 4 bases and J 6 bases; nucleotides not matched to a gene: 6. DNA of the CDR3: TGTGCCAGCAGCCAACTAGCGGGAGGAGGGGATACGCAGTATTTT. Translating gives CASSQLAGGGDTQYF.

This clone was picked up a small number of times. The chain carries TRBV29-1 and TRBJ1-4, with 7 bases aligning to TRBD1. Germline CDR1 and CDR2: SQVTM and ANQGSEA. The CDR3 has 12 residues. After removal of 7 bases from V and 5 bases from J, the junction contained 4 bases not matched to a gene. Here the CDR3 DNA reads TGCAGCGGGGGACAGAGGAATGAAAAACTGTTTTTT. Its translation: CSGGQRNEKLFF.

V is TRBV6-6 and J is TRBJ1-1, with 9 bases lining up with TRBD1. Trimming cost V 2 bases and J 6 bases; bases outside gene matches: 4. The CDR3 loop spans 14 amino acids. Germline V gene sequence: CDR1 MNHNY, CDR2 SVGAGI (reference sequence). CDR3 residues: CASSYGTGTAEAFF. In nucleotides, the CDR3 is TGTGCCAGCAGTTACGGGACAGGGACGGCTGAAGCTTTCTTT.

CDR3 in amino acids: CASSVRQGPNEQYF. The CDR3 nucleotides are TGTGCCAGCAGCGTCCGACAGGGTCCTAACGAGCAGTACTTC. The gene calls are TRBV9 and TRBJ2-7; 7 bases align to TRBD1. The CDR3 runs 14 residues. V shed 2 bases and J 5 bases; nucleotides not matched to a gene: 7. CDR1 and CDR2 (germline): SGDLS, YYNGEE.

The genes are TRBV2 and TRBJ1-5, with D perhaps TRBD1 (5 bases). This CDR3 comprises 12 residues. Germline CDR1 SNHLY, CDR2 FYNNEI. Trimming stripped 10 bases from V and 5 bases from J, with 12 bases between. The CDR3 nucleotides read TGTGCCACCCGGGGGGATTATCAGCCCCAGCATTTT. Its translation is CATRGDYQPQHF.

This clone showed up just a few times. The CDR3 sequence is CASSAGTISTQYF. CDR3 in DNA: TGTGCCAGCAGCGCCGGGACTATATCGACCCAGTACTTC. This chain joins TRBV9 and TRBJ2-5; 7 nucleotides match TRBD2. Germline lookup yields CDR1 SGDLS and CDR2 YYNGEE. The CDR3 totals 13 residues. Trimming removed 3 bases from V and 7 bases from J; junction bases left unmatched: 6.